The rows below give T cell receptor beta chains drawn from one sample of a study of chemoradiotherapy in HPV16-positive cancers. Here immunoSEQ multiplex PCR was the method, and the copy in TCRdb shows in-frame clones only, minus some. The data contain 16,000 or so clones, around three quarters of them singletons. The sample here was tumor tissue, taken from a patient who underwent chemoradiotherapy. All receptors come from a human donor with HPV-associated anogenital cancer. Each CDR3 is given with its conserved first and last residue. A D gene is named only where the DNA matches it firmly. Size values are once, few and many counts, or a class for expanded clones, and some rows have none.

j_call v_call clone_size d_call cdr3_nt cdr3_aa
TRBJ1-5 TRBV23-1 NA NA TGCGCCAGCAGTTATTACCGACGGGCGGTCGCCAATCAGCCCCAGCATTTT CASSYYRRAVANQPQHF
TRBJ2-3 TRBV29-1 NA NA TGCAGCGTTGAGTTACAGATCACAGATACGCAGTATTTT CSVELQITDTQYF
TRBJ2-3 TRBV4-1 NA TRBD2 TGCGCCAGCAGCCAAGACCTCGCCGGGACTAGCGTGTCAGATACGCAGTATTTT CASSQDLAGTSVSDTQYF
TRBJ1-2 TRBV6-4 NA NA TGTGCCAGCAGTTACAGGGAAGGCTATGGCTACACCTTC CASSYREGYGYTF
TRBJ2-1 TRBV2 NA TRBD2 TGTGCCAGCAGCCCAACCACTAGCGGGTCCCGAGGGAATGAGCAGTTCTTC CASSPTTSGSRGNEQFF
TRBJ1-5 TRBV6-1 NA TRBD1 TGTGCCAGCAGTGGACAGGGGGCGGTGAACAATCAGCCCCAGCATTTT CASSGQGAVNNQPQHF
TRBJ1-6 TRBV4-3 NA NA TGCGCCAGCAGCCAAGTGGGGGGGACCTATAATTCACCCCTCCACTTT CASSQVGGTYNSPLHF
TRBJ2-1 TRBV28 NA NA TGTGCCAGCAGTTTATTAATGGGTCGGGGGGCCAATTACAATGAGCAGTTCTTC CASSLLMGRGANYNEQFF
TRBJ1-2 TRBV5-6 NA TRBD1 TGTGCCAGCAGCTGGATACAGGGGGCCCAGGACTATGGCTACACCTTC CASSWIQGAQDYGYTF
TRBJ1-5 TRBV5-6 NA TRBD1 TGTGCCAGCAGCCCGGGACAGAACAATCAGCCCCAGCATTTT CASSPGQNNQPQHF
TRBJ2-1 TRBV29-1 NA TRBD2 TGCAGCGTTGAAGTGCGGGAGCCCTATGAGCAGTTCTTC CSVEVREPYEQFF
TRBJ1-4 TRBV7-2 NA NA TGTGCCAGCAGCTTAGAACGTTTTAATGAAAAACTGTTTTTT CASSLERFNEKLFF
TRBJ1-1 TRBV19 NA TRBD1 TGTGCCAGTAGTATGGGGGGACAGCTGAACACTGAAGCTTTCTTT CASSMGGQLNTEAFF
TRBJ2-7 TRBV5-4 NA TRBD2 TGTGCCAGCAGCCAAGGACTAGCGGGGGCCTACGAGCAGTACTTC CASSQGLAGAYEQYF
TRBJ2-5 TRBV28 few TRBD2 TGTGCCAGCAGGCCCCTGACTAGCGGGGAGGAGACCCAGTACTTC CASRPLTSGEETQYF
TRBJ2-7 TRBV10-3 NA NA TGTGCCCCCCGACCCCGAAAGGGCTACGAGCAGTACTTC CAPRPRKGYEQYF
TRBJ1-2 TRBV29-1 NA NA TGCAGCGTGTACAGGGAGGACTATGGCTACACCTTC CSVYREDYGYTF
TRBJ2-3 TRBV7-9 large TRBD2 TGTGCCAGCAGCTTACCCACTAGCGGGAGGTGGAGAGATACGCAGTATTTT CASSLPTSGRWRDTQYF
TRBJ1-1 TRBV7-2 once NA TGTGCCAGCAGCCTGAGTGTAGACACTGAAGCTTTCTTT CASSLSVDTEAFF
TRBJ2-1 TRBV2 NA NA TGTGCCAGCAGTGTAGTGGAAATAGATGAGCAGTTCTTC CASSVVEIDEQFF
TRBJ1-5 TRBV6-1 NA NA TGTGCCAGCAGTGAGGGTCGCAATCAGCCCCAGCATTTT CASSEGRNQPQHF
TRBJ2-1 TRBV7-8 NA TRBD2 TGTGCCAGCAGCCCGCCGGGACTAGCGGACAACAATGAGCAGTTCTTC CASSPPGLADNNEQFF
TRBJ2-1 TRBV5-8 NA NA TGTGCCAGCACCCGGGAGAGGTCCTACAATGAGCAGTTCTTC CASTRERSYNEQFF
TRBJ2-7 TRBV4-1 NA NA TGCGCCAGCAGCCAAGATTGGCCAGGGAGCTCCTACGAGCAGTACTTC CASSQDWPGSSYEQYF
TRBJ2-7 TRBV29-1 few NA TGCAGCTTCTCTCTGGACAGTTACGAGCAGTACTTC CSFSLDSYEQYF